This T cell receptor (beta chain) was observed in a study of T cell responses to AZD1222 COVID-19 vaccine. TCRdb keeps only in-frame clones here, not all; method: immunoSEQ multiplex PCR. The sample shows 90,000 to 150,000 clones, 70% to 90% of them seen only once. Study outcomes and limitations: Among AZD1222 vaccinees, only six or seven were seropositive at baseline.

About this clone itself: The antigen is not known.

This CDR3 is built from 13 residues. Germline values: CDR1 SGHTA, CDR2 FQGTGA. V was clipped by 0 bases and J by 5 bases, with 7 bases between them. Sequenced here: peripheral blood, sampled on day 0 of AZD1222 vaccination. The chain is built from TRBV7-3 and TRBJ2-5; D is possibly TRBD2 (6 bases). The clonotype originates from an adult in good health. This CDR3 is CASSLTGGETQYF. In nucleotides, the CDR3 is TGTGCCAGCAGCTTAACCGGGGGTGAGACCCAGTACTTC.